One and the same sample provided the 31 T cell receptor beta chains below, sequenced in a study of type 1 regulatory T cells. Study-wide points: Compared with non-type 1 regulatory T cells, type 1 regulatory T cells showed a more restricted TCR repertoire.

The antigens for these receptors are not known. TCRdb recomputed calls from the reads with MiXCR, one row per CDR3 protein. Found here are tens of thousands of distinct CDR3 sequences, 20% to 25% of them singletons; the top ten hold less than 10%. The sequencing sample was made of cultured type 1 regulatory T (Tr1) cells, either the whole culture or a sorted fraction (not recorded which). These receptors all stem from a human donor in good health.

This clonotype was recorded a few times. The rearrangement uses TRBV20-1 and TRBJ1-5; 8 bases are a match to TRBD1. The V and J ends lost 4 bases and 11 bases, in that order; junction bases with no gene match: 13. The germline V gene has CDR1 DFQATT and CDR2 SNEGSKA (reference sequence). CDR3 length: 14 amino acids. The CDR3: CSATPTGAPRAQHF. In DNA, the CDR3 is TGCAGTGCTACCCCGACAGGGGCACCTAGGGCCCAGCATTTT.

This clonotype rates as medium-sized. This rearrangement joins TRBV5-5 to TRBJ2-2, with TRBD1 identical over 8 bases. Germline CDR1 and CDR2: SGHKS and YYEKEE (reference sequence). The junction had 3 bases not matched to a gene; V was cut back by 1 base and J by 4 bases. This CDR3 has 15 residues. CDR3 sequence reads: CASSLLGQGTGELFF. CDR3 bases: TGTGCCAGCAGCTTGTTAGGACAGGGCACCGGGGAGCTGTTTTTT.

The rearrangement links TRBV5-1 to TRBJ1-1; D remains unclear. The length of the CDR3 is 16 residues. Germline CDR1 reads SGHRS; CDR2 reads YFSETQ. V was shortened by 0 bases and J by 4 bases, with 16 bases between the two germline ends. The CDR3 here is CASSLGRTTIITEAFF. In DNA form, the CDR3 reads TGCGCCAGCAGCTTGGGGAGAACAACCATAATCACTGAAGCTTTCTTT.

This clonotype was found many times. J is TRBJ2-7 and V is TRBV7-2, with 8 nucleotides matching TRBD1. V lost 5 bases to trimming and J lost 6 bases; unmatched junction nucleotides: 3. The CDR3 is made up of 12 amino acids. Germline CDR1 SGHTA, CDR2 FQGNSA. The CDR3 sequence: CASSPTGAEQYF. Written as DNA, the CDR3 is TGTGCCAGCAGCCCGACAGGGGCCGAGCAGTACTTC. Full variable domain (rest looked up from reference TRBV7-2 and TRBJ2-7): GAGVSQSPSNKVTEKGKDVELRCDPISGHTALYWYRQSLGQGLEFLIYFQGNSAPDKSGLPSDRFSAERTGGSVSTLTIQRTQQEDSAVYLCASSPTGAEQYFGPGTRLTVT.

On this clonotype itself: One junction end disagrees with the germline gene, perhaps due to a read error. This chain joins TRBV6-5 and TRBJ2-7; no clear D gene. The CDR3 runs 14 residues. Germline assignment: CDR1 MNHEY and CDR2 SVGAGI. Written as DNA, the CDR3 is TGTGCCAGCTCCCCTTTCCTCATCGGCTACGAGCGGTACTTC. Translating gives CASSPFLIGYERYF.

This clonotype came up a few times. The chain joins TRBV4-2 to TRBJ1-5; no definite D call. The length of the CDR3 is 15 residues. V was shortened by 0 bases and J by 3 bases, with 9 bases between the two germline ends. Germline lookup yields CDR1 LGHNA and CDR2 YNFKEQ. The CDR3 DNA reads TGTGCCAGCAGCCAAGATGGCGCAGACAATCAGCCCCAGCATTTT. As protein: CASSQDGADNQPQHF.

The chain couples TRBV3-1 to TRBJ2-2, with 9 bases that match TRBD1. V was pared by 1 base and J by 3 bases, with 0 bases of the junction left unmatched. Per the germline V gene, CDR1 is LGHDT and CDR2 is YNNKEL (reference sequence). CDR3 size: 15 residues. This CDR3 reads CASSQGDRDTGELFF. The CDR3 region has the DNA TGTGCCAGCAGCCAAGGGGACAGGGACACCGGGGAGCTGTTTTTT. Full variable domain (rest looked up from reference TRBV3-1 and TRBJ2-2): DTAVSQTPKYLVTQMGNDKSIKCEQNLGHDTMYWYKQDSKKFLKIMFSYNNKELIINETVPNRFSPKSPDKAHLNLHINSLELGDSAVYFCASSQGDRDTGELFFGEGSRLTVL.

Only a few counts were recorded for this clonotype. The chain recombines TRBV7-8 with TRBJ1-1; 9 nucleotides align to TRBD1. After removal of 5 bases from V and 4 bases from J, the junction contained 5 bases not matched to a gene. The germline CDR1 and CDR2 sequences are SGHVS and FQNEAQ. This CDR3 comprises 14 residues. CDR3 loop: CASSPRDRATEAFF. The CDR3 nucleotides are TGTGCCAGCAGCCCCAGGGACAGGGCCACTGAAGCTTTCTTT.

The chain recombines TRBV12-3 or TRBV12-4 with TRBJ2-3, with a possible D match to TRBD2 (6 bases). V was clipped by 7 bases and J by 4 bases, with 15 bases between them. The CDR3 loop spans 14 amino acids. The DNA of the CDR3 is TGTGCCAGCACCCTGGTGGGAGGATCAGATACGCAGTATTTT. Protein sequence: CASTLVGGSDTQYF.

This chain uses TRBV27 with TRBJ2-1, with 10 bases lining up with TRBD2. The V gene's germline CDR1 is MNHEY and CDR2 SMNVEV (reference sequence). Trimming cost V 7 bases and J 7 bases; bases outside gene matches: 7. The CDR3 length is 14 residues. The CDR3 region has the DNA TGTGCCAGCATGGAGCGGGAGGGCCTGAATGAGCAGTTCTTC. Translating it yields CASMEREGLNEQFF.

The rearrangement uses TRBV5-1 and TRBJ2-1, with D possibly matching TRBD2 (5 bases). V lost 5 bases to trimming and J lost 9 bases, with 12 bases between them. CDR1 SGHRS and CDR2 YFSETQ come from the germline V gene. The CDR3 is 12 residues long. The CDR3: CASSLIGSEQFF. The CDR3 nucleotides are TGCGCCAGCAGTTTGATTGGGAGTGAGCAGTTCTTC. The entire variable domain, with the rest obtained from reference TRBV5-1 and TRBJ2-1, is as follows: KAGVTQTPRYLIKTRGQQVTLSCSPISGHRSVSWYQQTPGQGLQFLFEYFSETQRNKGNFPGRFSGRQFSNSRSEMNVSTLELGDSALYLCASSLIGSEQFFGPGTRLTVL.

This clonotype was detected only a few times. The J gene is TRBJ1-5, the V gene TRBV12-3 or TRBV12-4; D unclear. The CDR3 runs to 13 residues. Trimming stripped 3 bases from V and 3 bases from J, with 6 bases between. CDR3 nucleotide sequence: TGTGCCAGCAGTTTGACAAACAATCAGCCCCAGCATTTT. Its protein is CASSLTNNQPQHF.

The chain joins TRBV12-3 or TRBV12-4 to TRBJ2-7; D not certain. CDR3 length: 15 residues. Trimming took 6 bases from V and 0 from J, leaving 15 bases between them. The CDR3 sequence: CASSPQERSSYEQYF. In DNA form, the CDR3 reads TGTGCCAGCAGCCCCCAGGAACGTAGCTCCTACGAGCAGTACTTC.

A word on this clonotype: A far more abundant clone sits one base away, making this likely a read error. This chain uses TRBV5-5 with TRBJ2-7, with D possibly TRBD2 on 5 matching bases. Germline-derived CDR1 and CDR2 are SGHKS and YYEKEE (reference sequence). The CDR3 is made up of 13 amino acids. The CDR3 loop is CAGSLLLGGEQYF. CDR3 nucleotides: TGCGCCGGCAGCTTGTTACTAGGCGGCGAGCAGTACTTC. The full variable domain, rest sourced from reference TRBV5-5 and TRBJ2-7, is DAGVTQSPTHLIKTRGQQVTLRCSPISGHKSVSWYQQVLGQGPQFIFQYYEKEERGRGNFPDRFSARQFPNYSSELNVNALLLGDSALYLCAGSLLLGGEQYFGPGTRLTVT.

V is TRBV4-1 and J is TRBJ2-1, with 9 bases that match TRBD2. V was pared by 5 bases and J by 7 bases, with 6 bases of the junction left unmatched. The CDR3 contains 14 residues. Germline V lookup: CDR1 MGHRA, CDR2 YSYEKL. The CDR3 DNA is TGCGCCAGCAGCAGCCTAGCGGGGATAAATGAGCAGTTCTTC. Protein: CASSSLAGINEQFF.

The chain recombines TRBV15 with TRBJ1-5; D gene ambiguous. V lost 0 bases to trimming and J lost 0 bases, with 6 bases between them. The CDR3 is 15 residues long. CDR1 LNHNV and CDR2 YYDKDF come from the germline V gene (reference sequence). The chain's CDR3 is CATSRERISNQPQHF. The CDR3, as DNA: TGTGCCACCAGCAGAGAACGGATTAGCAATCAGCCCCAGCATTTT.

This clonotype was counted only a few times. The CDR3 nucleotides read TGCAGTGCTAGAGATCAATTTGAGCAGTTCTTC. Protein: CSARDQFEQFF. V usage is TRBV20-1 and J usage is TRBJ2-1; no clear D. Between the trimmed V and J ends, which lost 0 bases and 9 bases, there was a span of 6 bases. The germline V gene encodes CDR1 DFQATT and CDR2 SNEGSKA (reference sequence). The CDR3 has 11 residues.

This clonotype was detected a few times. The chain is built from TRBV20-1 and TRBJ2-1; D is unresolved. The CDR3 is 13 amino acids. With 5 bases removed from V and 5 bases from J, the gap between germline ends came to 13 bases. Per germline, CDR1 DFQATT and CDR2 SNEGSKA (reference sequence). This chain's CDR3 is CSAFDPTHNEQFF. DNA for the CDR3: TGCAGTGCTTTCGACCCAACTCACAATGAGCAGTTCTTC.

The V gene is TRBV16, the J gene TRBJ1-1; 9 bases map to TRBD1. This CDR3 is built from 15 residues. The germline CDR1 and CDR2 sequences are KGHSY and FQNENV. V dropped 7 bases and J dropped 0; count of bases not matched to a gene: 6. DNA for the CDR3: TGTGCCAGCATCAGGACAGGGGAGGTGAACACTGAAGCTTTCTTT. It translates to CASIRTGEVNTEAFF.

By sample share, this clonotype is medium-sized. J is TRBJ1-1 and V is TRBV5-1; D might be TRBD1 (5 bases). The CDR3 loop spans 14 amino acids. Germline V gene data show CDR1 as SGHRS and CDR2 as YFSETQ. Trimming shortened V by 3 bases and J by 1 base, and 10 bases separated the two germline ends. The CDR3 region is CASSWGTGNTEAFF. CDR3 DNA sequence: TGCGCCAGCAGCTGGGGAACAGGGAACACTGAAGCTTTCTTT.

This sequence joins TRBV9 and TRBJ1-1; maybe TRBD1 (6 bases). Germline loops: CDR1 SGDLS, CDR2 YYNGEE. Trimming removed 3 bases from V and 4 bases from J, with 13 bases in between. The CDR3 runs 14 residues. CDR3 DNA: TGTGCCAGCAGCGCCACAGGGTGGGGCACTGAAGCTTTCTTT. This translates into CASSATGWGTEAFF. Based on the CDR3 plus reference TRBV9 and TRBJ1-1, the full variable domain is DSGVTQTPKHLITATGQRVTLRCSPRSGDLSVYWYQQSLDQGLQFLIQYYNGEERAKGNILERFSAQQFPDLHSELNLSSLELGDSALYFCASSATGWGTEAFFGQGTRLTVV.

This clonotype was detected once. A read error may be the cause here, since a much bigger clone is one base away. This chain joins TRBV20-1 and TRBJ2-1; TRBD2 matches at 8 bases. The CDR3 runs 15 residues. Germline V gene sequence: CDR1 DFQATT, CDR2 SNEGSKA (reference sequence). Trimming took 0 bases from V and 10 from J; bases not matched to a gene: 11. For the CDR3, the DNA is TGCAGTGCTAGAGATCCCGCGGGGGGCTCCTACGAGCAGTTCTTC. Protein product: CSARDPAGGSYEQFF.

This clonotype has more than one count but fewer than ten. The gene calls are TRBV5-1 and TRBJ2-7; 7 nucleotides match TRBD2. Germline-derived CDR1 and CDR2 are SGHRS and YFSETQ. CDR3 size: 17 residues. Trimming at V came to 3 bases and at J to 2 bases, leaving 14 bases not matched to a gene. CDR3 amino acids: CASSYGSVRGSPYEQYF. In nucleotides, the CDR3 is TGCGCCAGCAGCTACGGGTCCGTGCGCGGGAGCCCCTACGAGCAGTACTTC. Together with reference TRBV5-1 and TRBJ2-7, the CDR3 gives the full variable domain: KAGVTQTPRYLIKTRGQQVTLSCSPISGHRSVSWYQQTPGQGLQFLFEYFSETQRNKGNFPGRFSGRQFSNSRSEMNVSTLELGDSALYLCASSYGSVRGSPYEQYFGPGTRLTVT.

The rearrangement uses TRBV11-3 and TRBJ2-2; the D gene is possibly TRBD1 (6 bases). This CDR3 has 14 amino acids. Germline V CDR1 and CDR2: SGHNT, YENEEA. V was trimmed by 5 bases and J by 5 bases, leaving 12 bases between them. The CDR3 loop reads CASSPQGITGELFF. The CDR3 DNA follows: TGTGCCAGCAGCCCGCAGGGGATAACCGGGGAGCTGTTTTTT.

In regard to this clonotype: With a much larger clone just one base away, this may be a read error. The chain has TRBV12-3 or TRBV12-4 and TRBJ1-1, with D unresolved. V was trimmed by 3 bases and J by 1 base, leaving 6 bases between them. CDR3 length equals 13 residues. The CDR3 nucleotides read TGTGCCAGCAGTTTTGAGAGGAACACTGAAGCTTTCTTT. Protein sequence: CASSFERNTEAFF.

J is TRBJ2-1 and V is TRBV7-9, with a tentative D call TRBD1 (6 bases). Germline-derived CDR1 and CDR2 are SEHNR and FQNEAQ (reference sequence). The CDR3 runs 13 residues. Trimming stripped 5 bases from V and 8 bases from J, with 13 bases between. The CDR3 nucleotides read TGTGCCAGCAGCGTCGACAGGCGCGATGAGCAGTTCTTC. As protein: CASSVDRRDEQFF. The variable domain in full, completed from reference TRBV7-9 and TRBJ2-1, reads DTGVSQNPRHKITKRGQNVTFRCDPISEHNRLYWYRQTLGQGPEFLTYFQNEAQLEKSRLLSDRFSAERPKGSFSTLEIQRTEQGDSAMYLCASSVDRRDEQFFGPGTRLTVL.

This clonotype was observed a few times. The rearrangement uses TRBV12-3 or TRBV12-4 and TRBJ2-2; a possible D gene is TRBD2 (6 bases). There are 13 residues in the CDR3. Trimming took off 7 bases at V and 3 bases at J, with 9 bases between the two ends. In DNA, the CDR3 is TGTGCCAGCAATTCGGGAGACACCGGGGAGCTGTTTTTT. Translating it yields CASNSGDTGELFF.

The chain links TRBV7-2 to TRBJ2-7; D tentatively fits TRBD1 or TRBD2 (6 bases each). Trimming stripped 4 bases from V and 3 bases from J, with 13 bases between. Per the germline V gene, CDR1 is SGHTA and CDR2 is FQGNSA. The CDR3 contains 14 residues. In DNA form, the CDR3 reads TGTGCCAGCAGCTCTCAACAGGGAGGCTACGAGCAGTACTTC. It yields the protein CASSSQQGGYEQYF. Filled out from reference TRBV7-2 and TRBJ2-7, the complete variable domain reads GAGVSQSPSNKVTEKGKDVELRCDPISGHTALYWYRQSLGQGLEFLIYFQGNSAPDKSGLPSDRFSAERTGGSVSTLTIQRTQQEDSAVYLCASSSQQGGYEQYFGPGTRLTVT.

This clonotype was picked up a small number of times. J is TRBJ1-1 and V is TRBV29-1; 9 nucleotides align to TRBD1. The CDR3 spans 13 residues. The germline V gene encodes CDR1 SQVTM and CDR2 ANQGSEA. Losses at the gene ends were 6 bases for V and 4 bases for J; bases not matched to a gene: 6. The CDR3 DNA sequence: TGCAGCGTGGACAGGGGCGGATCCACTGAAGCTTTCTTT. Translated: CSVDRGGSTEAFF.

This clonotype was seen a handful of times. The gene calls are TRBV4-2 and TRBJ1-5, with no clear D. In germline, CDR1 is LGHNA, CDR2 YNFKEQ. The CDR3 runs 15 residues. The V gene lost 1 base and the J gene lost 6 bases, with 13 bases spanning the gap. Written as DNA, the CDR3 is TGTGCCAGCAGCCAAGTTCGGCAGGACGGTCAGCCCCAGCATTTT. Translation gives CASSQVRQDGQPQHF.

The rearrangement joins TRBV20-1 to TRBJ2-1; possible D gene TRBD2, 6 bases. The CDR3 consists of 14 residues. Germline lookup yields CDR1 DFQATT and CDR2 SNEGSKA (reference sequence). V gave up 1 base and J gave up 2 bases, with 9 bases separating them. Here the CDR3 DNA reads TGCAGTGCTAGAGGCGGGGTTACCTACAATGAGCAGTTCTTC. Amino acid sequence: CSARGGVTYNEQFF.